This T cell receptor (beta chain) was recovered during a study of OX40 agonist ivuxolimab in advanced cancers. Turning to the study itself: The patients' treatment was ivuxolimab, an agonistic anti-OX40 (CD134) antibody. Two cutaneous melanoma patients and one hepatocellular carcinoma patient, three in all, had partial responses.

The CDR3 runs to 14 residues. V lost 4 bases to trimming and J lost 2 bases, with 9 bases between them. The germline gives CDR1 SGHDT, CDR2 YYEEEE. Profiling relied on immunoSEQ multiplex PCR, and the TCRdb table lists in-frame clones only, not all of them. The table has approximately 81,000 clones, 88% seen once. The specimen was CD4+ or CD8+ T cells sorted from blood, collected in a trial of the OX40 agonist ivuxolimab. The clonotype comes from an adult with an advanced solid tumor such as melanoma, head and neck, liver or kidney cancer. The chain carries TRBV5-6 and TRBJ2-2; maybe TRBD1 (5 bases). This chain's CDR3 is CASSIQGNTGELFF. The CDR3 nucleotides read TGTGCCAGCAGCATCCAGGGTAACACCGGGGAGCTGTTTTTT.